This T cell receptor (beta chain) was recorded in a study of blood T cell repertoires in COVID-19. About the research overall: Some COVID-19 samples were acute and others convalescent; all came from the United States, Italy and Spain. PBMCs, B-cell-depleted T cells, or T cells were the source of the cDNA or gDNA that made up the material.

V dropped 5 bases and J dropped 5; count of bases not matched to a gene: 6. Germline CDR1 and CDR2: SGHNT and YYREEE (reference sequence). The CDR3 is 16 residues long. This clone was picked up one time. Original methodology: By means of reference gene primer amplification, nucleated cell counts were estimated. Profiling relied on immunoSEQ multiplex PCR, and the TCRdb table lists in-frame clones only, not all of them. That table is the source of V, J and clone size, and D and trimming were worked out from the DNA. The data show about 180,000 clones, around 86% seen once. This chain connects TRBV5-4 to TRBJ2-1; 14 nucleotides agree with TRBD2. Sequencing was done on a sample of peripheral blood. This clonotype originated in a man between 50 and 59 years old with active or convalescent COVID-19. CDR3 sequence reads: CASRKGLAGEDNEQFF. In DNA form, the CDR3 reads TGTGCCAGCAGAAAGGGACTAGCGGGAGAGGACAATGAGCAGTTCTTC.